This T cell receptor (beta chain) is from a study of blood T cell repertoires in COVID-19. Study details: There were acute and convalescent COVID-19 samples, and they came from the United States, Italy and Spain. PBMCs, B-cell-depleted T cells, or T cells were the source of the cDNA or gDNA that made up the material.

V was cut by 0 bases and J by 1 base, with 12 bases left in between. CDR1 and CDR2 (germline): MNHEY, SVGAGI. The CDR3 runs 16 residues. In the original workflow: For nucleated cells, counts were estimated from reference gene primer amplification. The assay was immunoSEQ multiplex PCR, and TCRdb's table has in-frame clones only and misses some. V and J calls plus clone size are reproduced from that table; the DNA served to infer D and trimming. The sample carries some 40,000 clones, about 88% recorded once. This clonotype was sampled from a human donor in a cohort sampled during active COVID-19. Sequencing was done on a sample of peripheral blood. The chain couples TRBV6-5 to TRBJ1-2; the D is unclear. The CDR3 loop reads CASSYSNREGNYGYTF. Written as DNA, the CDR3 is TGTGCCAGCAGTTACTCGAATAGGGAGGGTAACTATGGCTACACCTTC.